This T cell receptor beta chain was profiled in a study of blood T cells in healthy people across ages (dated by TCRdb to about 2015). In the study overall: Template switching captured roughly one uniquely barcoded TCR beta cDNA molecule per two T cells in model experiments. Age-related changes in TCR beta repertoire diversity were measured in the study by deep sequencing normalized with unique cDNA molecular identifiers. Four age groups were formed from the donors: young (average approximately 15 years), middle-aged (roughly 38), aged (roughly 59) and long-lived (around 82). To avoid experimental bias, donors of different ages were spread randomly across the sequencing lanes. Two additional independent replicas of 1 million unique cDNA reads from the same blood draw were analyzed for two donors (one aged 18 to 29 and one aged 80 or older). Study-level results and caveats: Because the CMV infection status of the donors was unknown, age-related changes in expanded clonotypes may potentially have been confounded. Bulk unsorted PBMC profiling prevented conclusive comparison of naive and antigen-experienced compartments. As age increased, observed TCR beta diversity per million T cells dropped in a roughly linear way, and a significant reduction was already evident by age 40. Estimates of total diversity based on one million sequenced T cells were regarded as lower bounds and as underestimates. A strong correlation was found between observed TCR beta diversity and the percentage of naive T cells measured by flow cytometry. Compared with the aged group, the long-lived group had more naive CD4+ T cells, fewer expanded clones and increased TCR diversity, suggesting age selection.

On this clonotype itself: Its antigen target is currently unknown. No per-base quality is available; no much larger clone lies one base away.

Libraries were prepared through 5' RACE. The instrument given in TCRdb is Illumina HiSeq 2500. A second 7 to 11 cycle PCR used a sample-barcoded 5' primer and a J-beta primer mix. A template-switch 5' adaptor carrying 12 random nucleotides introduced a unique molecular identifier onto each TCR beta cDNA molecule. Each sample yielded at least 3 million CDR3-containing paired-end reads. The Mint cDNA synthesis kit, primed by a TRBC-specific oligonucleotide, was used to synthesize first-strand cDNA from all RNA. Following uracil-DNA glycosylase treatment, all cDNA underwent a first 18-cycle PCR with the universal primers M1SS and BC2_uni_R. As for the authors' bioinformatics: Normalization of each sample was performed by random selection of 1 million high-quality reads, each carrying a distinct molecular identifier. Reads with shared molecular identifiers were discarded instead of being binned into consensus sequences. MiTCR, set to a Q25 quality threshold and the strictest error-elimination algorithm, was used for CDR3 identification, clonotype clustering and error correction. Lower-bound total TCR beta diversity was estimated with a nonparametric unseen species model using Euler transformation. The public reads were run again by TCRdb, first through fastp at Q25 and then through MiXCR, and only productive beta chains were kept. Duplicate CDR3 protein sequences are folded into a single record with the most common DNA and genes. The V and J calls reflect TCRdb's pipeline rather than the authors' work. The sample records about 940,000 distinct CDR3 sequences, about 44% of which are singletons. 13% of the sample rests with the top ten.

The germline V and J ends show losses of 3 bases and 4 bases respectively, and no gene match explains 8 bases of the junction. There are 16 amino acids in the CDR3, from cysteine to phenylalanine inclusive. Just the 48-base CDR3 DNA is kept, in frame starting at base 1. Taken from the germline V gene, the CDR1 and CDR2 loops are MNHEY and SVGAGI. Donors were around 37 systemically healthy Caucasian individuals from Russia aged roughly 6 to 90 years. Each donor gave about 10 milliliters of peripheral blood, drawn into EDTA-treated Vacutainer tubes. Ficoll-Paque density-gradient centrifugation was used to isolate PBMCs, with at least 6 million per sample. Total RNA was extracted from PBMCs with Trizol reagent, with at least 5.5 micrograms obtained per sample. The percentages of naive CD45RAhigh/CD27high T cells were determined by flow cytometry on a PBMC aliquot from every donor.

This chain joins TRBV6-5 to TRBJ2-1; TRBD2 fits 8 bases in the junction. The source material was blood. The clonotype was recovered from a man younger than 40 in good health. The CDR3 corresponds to CASSYRRGAEYNEQFF. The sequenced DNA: TGTGCCAGCAGTTATAGGCGGGGGGCTGAGTACAATGAGCAGTTCTTC.